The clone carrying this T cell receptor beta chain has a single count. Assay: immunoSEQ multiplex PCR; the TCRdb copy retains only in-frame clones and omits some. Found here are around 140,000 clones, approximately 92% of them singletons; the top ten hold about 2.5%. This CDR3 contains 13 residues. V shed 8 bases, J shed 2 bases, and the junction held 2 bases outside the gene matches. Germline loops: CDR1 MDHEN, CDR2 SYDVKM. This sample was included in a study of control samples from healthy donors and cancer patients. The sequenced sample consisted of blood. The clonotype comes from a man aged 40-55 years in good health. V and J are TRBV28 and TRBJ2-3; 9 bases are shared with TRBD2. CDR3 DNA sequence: TGTGCCAGCGAGCGGGGGGCCACAGATACGCAGTATTTT. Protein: CASERGATDTQYF.